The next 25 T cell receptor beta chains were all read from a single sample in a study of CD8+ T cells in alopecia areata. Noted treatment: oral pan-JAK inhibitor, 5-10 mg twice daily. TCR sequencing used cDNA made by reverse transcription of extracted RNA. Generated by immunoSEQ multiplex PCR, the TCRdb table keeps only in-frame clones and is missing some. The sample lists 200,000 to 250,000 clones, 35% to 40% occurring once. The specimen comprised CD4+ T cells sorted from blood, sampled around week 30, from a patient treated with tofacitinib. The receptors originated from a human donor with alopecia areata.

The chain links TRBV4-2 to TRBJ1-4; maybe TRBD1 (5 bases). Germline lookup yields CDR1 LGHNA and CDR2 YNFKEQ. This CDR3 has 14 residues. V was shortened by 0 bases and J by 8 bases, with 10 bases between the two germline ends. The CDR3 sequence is CASSQDWGREKLFF. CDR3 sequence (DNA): TGTGCCAGCAGCCAAGACTGGGGGAGGGAAAAACTGTTTTTT.

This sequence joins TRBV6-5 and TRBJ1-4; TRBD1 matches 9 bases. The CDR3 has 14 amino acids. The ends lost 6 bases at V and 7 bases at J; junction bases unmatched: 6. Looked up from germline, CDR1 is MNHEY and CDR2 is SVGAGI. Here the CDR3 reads CASSTGGAIEKLFF. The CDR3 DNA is TGTGCCAGCAGCACAGGGGGCGCGATTGAAAAACTGTTTTTT.

CDR3 sequence: CAWSAKGAGELFF. In DNA form, the CDR3 reads TGTGCCTGGAGTGCCAAGGGGGCCGGGGAGCTGTTTTTT. The rearrangement joins TRBV30 to TRBJ2-2; maybe TRBD1 (6 bases). V lost 1 base, J lost 6 bases, and 9 bases lay in between. CDR1 is GTSNPN and CDR2 is SVGIG in the germline V gene (reference sequence). This CDR3 is 13 amino acids long.

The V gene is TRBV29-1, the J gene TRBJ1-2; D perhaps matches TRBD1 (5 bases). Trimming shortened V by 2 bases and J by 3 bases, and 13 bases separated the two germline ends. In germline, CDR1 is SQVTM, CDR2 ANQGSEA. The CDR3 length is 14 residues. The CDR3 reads CSVEPRVGDYGYTF. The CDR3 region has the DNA TGCAGCGTTGAACCCAGGGTTGGTGACTATGGCTACACCTTC.

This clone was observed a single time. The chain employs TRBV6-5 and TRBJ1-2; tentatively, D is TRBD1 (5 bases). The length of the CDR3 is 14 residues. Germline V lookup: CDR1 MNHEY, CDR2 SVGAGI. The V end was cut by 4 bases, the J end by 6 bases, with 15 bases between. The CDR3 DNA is TGTGCCAGCAGTTTCTCCCGGGACGGAGATGGCTACACCTTC. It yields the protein CASSFSRDGDGYTF.

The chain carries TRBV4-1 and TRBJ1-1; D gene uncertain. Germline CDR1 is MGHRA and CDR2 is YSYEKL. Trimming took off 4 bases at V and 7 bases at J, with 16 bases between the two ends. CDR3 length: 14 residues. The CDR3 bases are TGCGCCAGCAGCCCCCGATTTGAGCAATTTGAAGCTTTCTTT. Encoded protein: CASSPRFEQFEAFF.

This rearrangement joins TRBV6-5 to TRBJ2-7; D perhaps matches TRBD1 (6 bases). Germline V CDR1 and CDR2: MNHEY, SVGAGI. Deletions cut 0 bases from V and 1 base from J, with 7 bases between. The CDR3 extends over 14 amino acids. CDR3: CASSYSDRSYEQYF. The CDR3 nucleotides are TGTGCCAGCAGTTACTCAGACAGGTCCTACGAGCAGTACTTC.

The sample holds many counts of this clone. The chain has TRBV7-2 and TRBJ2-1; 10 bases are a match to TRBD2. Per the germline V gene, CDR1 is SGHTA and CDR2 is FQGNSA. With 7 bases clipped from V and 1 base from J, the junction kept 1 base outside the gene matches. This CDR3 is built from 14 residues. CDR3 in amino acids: CASKAGGSYNEQFF. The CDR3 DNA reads TGTGCCAGCAAAGCGGGAGGGTCCTACAATGAGCAGTTCTTC.

The CDR3: CASSMREYGYTF. DNA for the CDR3: TGTGCCAGTAGCATGAGGGAATATGGCTACACCTTC. V gene TRBV19 combines with J gene TRBJ1-2; D is uncertain. This CDR3 is 12 amino acids long. Trimming shortened V by 6 bases and J by 5 bases, and 10 bases separated the two germline ends. Germline V gene data show CDR1 as LNHDA and CDR2 as SQIVND (reference sequence).

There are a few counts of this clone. This chain's CDR3 is CASSHRDINRYGYTF. The CDR3 DNA reads as TGTGCCAGCAGCCACCGGGACATCAATCGCTATGGCTACACCTTC. The rearrangement links TRBV7-2 to TRBJ1-2; D is perhaps TRBD1 (6 bases). The germline V and J ends were trimmed by 5 bases and 4 bases, with 17 bases remaining between them. This CDR3 is built from 15 residues. From germline, CDR1 is SGHTA and CDR2 FQGNSA.

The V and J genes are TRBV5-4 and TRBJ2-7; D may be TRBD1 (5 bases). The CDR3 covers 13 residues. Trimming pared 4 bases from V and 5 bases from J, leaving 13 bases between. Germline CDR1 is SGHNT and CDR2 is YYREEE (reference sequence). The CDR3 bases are TGTGCCAGCAGCGCCCAGGGTAGGGACGAGCAGTACTTC. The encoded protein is CASSAQGRDEQYF.

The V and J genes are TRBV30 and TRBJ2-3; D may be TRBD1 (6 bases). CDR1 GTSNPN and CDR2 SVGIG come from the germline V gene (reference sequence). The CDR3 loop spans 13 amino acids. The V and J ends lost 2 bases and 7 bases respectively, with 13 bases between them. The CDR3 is CAWSTSQGNTQYF. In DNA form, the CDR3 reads TGTGCCTGGAGTACCTCCCAGGGGAATACGCAGTATTTT.

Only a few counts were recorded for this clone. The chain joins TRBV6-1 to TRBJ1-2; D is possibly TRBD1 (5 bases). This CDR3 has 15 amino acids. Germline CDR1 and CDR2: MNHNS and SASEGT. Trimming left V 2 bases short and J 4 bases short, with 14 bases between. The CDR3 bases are TGTGCCAGCAGTGAACCGAGGGGCGAGATCTATGGCTACACCTTC. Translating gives CASSEPRGEIYGYTF.

The chain's CDR3 is CASSVSPLVGQETQYF. The CDR3 DNA is TGTGCCAGCAGCGTTTCCCCACTAGTAGGGCAAGAGACCCAGTACTTC. V usage is TRBV9 and J usage is TRBJ2-5; D may be TRBD2 (5 bases). Germline CDR1 and CDR2: SGDLS and YYNGEE. V was shortened by 2 bases and J by 2 bases, with 16 bases between the two germline ends. The length of the CDR3 is 16 residues.

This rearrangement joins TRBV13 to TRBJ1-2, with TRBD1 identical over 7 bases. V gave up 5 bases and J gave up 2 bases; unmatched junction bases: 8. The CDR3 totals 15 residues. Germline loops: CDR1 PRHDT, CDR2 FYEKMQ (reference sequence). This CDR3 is CASSPGDSANYGYTF. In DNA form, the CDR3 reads TGTGCCAGCAGCCCCGGGGACAGTGCAAACTATGGCTACACCTTC.

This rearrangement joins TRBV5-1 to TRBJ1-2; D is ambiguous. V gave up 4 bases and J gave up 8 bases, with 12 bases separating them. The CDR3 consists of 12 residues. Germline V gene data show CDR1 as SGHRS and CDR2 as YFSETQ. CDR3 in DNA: TGCGCCAGCAGCAGTGGAAACGGGGGCTACACCTTC. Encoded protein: CASSSGNGGYTF. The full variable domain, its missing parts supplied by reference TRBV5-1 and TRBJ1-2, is KAGVTQTPRYLIKTRGQQVTLSCSPISGHRSVSWYQQTPGQGLQFLFEYFSETQRNKGNFPGRFSGRQFSNSRSEMNVSTLELGDSALYLCASSSGNGGYTFGSGTRLTVV.

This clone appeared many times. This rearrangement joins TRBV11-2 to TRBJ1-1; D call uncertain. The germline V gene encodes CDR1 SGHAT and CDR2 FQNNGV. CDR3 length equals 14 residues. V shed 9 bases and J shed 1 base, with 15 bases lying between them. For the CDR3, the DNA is TGTGCCAGTCAGAATGTTCGGGAGAACACTGAAGCTTTCTTT. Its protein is CASQNVRENTEAFF. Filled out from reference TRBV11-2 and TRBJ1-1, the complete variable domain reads EAGVAQSPRYKIIEKRQSVAFWCNPISGHATLYWYQQILGQGPKLLIQFQNNGVVDDSQLPKDRFSAERLKGVDSTLKIQPAKLEDSAVYLCASQNVRENTEAFFGQGTRLTVV.

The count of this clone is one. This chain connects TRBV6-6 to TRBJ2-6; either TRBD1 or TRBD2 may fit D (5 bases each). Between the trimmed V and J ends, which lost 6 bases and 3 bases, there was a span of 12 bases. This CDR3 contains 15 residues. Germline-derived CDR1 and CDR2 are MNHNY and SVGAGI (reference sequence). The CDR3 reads CASRGTGGGANVLTF. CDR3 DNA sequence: TGTGCCAGCAGAGGCACAGGAGGTGGGGCCAACGTCCTGACTTTC.

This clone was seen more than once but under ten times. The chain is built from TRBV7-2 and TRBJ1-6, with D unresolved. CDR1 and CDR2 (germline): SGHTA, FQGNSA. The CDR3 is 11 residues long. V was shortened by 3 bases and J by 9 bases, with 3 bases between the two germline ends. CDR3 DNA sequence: TGTGCCAGCAGCTTTCGTTCACCCCTCCACTTT. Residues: CASSFRSPLHF.

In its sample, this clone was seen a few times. CDR3 DNA: TGCGCCAGCAGCTTGGCCCGGGACTCCTACAATGAGCAGTTCTTC. It codes for CASSLARDSYNEQFF. The chain has TRBV5-1 and TRBJ2-1; weak D call: TRBD2 (5 bases). The ends were cut back, 0 bases at V and 0 bases at J, with 7 bases in the middle. The CDR3 is 15 residues long. Germline assignment: CDR1 SGHRS and CDR2 YFSETQ.

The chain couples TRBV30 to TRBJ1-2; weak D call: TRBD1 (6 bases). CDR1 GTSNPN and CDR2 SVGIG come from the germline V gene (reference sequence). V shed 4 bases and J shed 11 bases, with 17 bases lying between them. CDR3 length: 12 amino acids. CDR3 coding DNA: TGTGCCTGGATCGAACTCACAGGGCCATACACCTTC. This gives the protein CAWIELTGPYTF.

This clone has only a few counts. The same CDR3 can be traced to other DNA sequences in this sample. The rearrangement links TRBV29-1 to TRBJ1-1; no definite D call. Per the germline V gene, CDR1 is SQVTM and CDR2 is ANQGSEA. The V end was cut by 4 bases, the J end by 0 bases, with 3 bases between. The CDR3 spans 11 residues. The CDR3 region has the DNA TGCAGCGTTGCGGTGAACACTGAAGCTTTCTTT. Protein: CSVAVNTEAFF.

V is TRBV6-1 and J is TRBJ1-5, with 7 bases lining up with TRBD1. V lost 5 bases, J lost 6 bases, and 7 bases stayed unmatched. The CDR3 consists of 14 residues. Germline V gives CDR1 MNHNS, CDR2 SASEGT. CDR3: CASSPRTGFQPQHF. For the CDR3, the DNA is TGTGCCAGCAGTCCCCGGACAGGTTTTCAGCCCCAGCATTTT.

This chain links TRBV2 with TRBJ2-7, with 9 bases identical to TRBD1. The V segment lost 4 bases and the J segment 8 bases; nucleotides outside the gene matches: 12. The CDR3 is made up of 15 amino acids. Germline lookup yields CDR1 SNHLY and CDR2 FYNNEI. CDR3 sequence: CASSGSGTGSVKQYF. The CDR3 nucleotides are TGTGCCAGCAGTGGCTCGGGGACAGGGAGTGTTAAGCAGTACTTC.

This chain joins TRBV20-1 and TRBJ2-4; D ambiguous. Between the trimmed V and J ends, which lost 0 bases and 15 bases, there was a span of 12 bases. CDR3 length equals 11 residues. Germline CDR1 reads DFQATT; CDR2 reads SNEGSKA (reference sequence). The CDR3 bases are TGCAGTGCTAGAGATGAAAGAATCCCGTACTTC. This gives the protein CSARDERIPYF.